This TCR beta chain was captured by sequencing in a study of T cell responses to AZD1222 COVID-19 vaccine (dated by TCRdb to 2020 to 2023). For context, the study as a whole: AZD1222 recipients whose second dose came at about 4 weeks and those whose second dose came at about 12 weeks were combined into one group, since spike-specific TCR depth and breadth did not differ between the two schedules. A total of about 230 trial participants underwent TCR sequencing, of whom roughly 210 received two doses of AZD1222 and about 26 received two doses of the MenACWY control vaccine. Trial participants were enrolled by age into 18-55, 56-69 and 70-plus year subgroups, with roughly 150, 30 and 60 TCR-sequenced participants respectively. Findings and caveats that apply to the study as a whole: Conclusions about previously exposed vaccinees are limited, since just 6 or 7 AZD1222 recipients were seropositive for SARS-CoV-2 at baseline. No day 14 peak-response samples were available, so repertoires were characterized only after the peak T cell response. Nearly half of unique spike-specific TCRs reportedly recognized epitopes outside regions mutated in the B.1.351 and B.1.1.7 variants. After two AZD1222 doses, both the breadth and the depth of spike-specific TCRs were significantly higher than at day 0 and than in MenACWY recipients. The 56-69-year group was small, and its depth increase did not reach significance, likely because of low power. Participants were mostly white British, with more females than males. The authors suggested clonal diversity may have been underestimated. Vaccine-associated CD4 TCRs spanned the whole spike protein, with dominant responses in regions 160-218 and 743-854.

This specimen's time point label, interpreted: baseline before first vaccination. Vaccinee samples came from UK trials COV001 and COV002, including a single-blind randomized controlled phase 2/3 trial of AZD1222 (ChAdOx1 nCoV-19) in healthy adults. Trial participant PBMC samples were collected at day 0 and day 28 after the second dose for TCRbeta chain sequencing. The CDR3 regions of human TCRbeta chains were subjected to immunosequencing. The study's own analysis went as follows. TCRs in the repertoires were matched against a reference library of SARS-CoV-2-specific TCRs that had been generated with the MIRA antigen-specificity platform. Breadth was defined as the fraction of unique TCRs that were SARS-CoV-2-associated, and depth was defined as the fraction of total T cells that were SARS-CoV-2-associated. Using the MIRA data, each spike-specific TCR was assigned both to the spike region to which the TCR was reactive and to a CD4 or CD8 class. Log10-transformed breadth and depth values were compared by one-way ANOVA with Sidak's multiple comparisons tests. TCRdb re-hosts the immuneACCESS table, in-frame sequences only. Its copies lack some clones; in the studies checked, an unresolved V gene accounts for under half of them, and the cause for the rest is not known. D and trimming were read from the DNA, whereas the V and J calls and clone size are those reported in that table. This sample gives 100,000 to 150,000 clones in total; roughly nine tenths of them show up just once. About 29% of the sample is taken by the ten largest.

Note on this clone: It has no known antigen specificity. No clone much larger than this one lies a single base away; base qualities are absent.

The sequence was obtained from an adult in good health. The sample here was peripheral blood, taken on day 0 of AZD1222 vaccination.

The DNA is TGTGCCAGCAGTTACGGGGAAAAACTGTTTTTT. This encodes CASSYGEKLFF. The chain links TRBV6-5 with TRBJ1-4, with the identity of the D gene unclear. For CDR1 and CDR2, the germline V gene lists MNHEY and SVGAGI. The cysteine opens and the phenylalanine closes a CDR3 of 11 amino acids. Just CDR3 DNA is preserved here, 33 bases in frame from base 1. V gives up 2 bases and J gives up 8 bases, and the segment between their germline ends measures 3 bases.